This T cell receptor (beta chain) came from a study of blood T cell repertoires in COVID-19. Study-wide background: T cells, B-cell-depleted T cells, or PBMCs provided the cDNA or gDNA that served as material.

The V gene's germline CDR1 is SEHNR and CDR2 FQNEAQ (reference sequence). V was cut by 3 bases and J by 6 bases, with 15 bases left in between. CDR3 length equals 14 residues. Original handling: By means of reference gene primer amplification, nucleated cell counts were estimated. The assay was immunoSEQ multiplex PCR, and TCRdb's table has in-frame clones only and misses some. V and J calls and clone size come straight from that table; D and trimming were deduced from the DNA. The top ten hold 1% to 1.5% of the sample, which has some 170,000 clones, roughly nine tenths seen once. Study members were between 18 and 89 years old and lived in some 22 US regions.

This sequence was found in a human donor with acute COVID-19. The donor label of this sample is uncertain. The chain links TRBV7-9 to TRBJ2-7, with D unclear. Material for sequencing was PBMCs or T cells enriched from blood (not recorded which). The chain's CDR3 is CASSLKPNRPEQYF. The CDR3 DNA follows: TGTGCCAGCAGCTTGAAACCCAACAGACCCGAGCAGTACTTC.